Following are 26 T cell receptor beta chains from one sample sequenced in a study of cytomegalovirus exposure and HLA in healthy donors. PCR involved 60 Vbeta and 13 Jbeta primers. TCRdb's copy holds only in-frame clones and misses some; the assay was immunoSEQ multiplex PCR. This table has about 98,000 clones, 70% appearing once. Sequenced sample: PBMCs. These receptors originate from a man aged 45-60 years in good health and CMV-seronegative.

This clone occurred a few times. The gene calls are TRBV5-5 and TRBJ1-2; tentatively, D is TRBD1 (6 bases). Trimming pared 4 bases from V and 2 bases from J, leaving 9 bases between. This CDR3 is 13 amino acids long. In germline, CDR1 is SGHKS, CDR2 YYEKEE (reference sequence). The CDR3 protein is CASSRTDNYGYTF. CDR3 DNA: TGTGCCAGCAGCCGGACAGACAACTATGGCTACACCTTC.

This clone was recorded a few times. This chain links TRBV28 with TRBJ1-5; D may be TRBD1 (6 bases). Per the germline V gene, CDR1 is MDHEN and CDR2 is SYDVKM. The CDR3 is 17 amino acids. V was shortened by 4 bases and J by 1 base, with 17 bases between the two germline ends. The CDR3 DNA follows: TGTGCCAGCAGTTCCTTACAACAGGGTTGGAGCAATCAGCCCCAGCATTTT. Its translation: CASSSLQQGWSNQPQHF.

This sequence joins TRBV7-2 and TRBJ2-2; 10 bases line up with TRBD1. Unmatched junction bases numbered 9, after V lost 4 bases and J lost 7 bases. The CDR3 sequence is 16 residues long. Germline values: CDR1 SGHTA, CDR2 FQGNSA. This CDR3 reads CASSSNPGQGFGELFF. CDR3 DNA sequence: TGTGCCAGCAGCTCGAACCCGGGACAGGGGTTCGGGGAGCTGTTTTTT.

This chain links TRBV5-4 with TRBJ1-2, with D perhaps matching TRBD1 (5 bases). Trimming left V 3 bases short and J 6 bases short, with 18 bases between. CDR3 size: 15 residues. CDR1 and CDR2 from the germline V gene are SGHNT and YYREEE (reference sequence). DNA for the CDR3: TGTGCCAGCAGCTACCCCAGGGATGGGTGGAATGGCTACACCTTC. This sequence encodes CASSYPRDGWNGYTF.

The chain carries TRBV5-1 and TRBJ2-3; 9 positions agree with TRBD1. From germline, CDR1 is SGHRS and CDR2 YFSETQ. The CDR3 spans 15 residues. V was pared by 0 bases and J by 4 bases, with 3 bases of the junction left unmatched. CDR3 in amino acids: CASSLATGGPDTQYF. CDR3 DNA: TGCGCCAGCAGCTTGGCCACAGGGGGCCCAGATACGCAGTATTTT.

This sequence joins TRBV28 and TRBJ2-5; TRBD1 might be the D (5 bases). CDR1 MDHEN and CDR2 SYDVKM come from the germline V gene. Between the trimmed V and J ends, which lost 5 bases and 3 bases, there was a span of 10 bases. This CDR3 region has 13 residues. The CDR3 spells CASSETVKETQYF. DNA for the CDR3: TGTGCCAGCAGTGAGACAGTAAAAGAGACCCAGTACTTC.

The chain links TRBV28 to TRBJ2-5, with D possibly TRBD1 on 5 matching bases. Germline CDR1 reads MDHEN; CDR2 reads SYDVKM. The CDR3 sequence is 14 residues long. Trimming took off 2 bases at V and 5 bases at J, with 12 bases between the two ends. The CDR3 sequence: CASSLGAGWETQYF. As DNA, the CDR3 is TGTGCCAGCAGTTTAGGGGCCGGATGGGAGACCCAGTACTTC.

This clone was recorded a few times. Additional DNA sequences in this sample encode the identical CDR3. The chain carries TRBV7-8 and TRBJ1-2, with 8 bases aligning to TRBD1. Germline CDR1 reads SGHVS; CDR2 reads FQNEAQ. Losses at the gene ends were 5 bases for V and 4 bases for J; bases not matched to a gene: 3. This CDR3 has 13 residues. For the CDR3, the DNA is TGTGCCAGCAGCCCCGGACAGGGCTATGGCTACACCTTC. Protein product: CASSPGQGYGYTF.

The rearrangement uses TRBV11-1 and TRBJ2-1; TRBD2 aligns across 8 bases. The CDR3 runs to 17 residues. V gave up 3 bases and J gave up 4 bases; unmatched junction bases: 11. Germline values: CDR1 SGHAT, CDR2 FQDESV (reference sequence). The CDR3 is CASSFQTSGKSYNEQFF. The DNA for the CDR3 is TGTGCCAGCAGCTTCCAAACTAGCGGAAAAAGTTACAATGAGCAGTTCTTC.

This chain connects TRBV27 to TRBJ2-2, with D unresolved. Germline lookup yields CDR1 MNHEY and CDR2 SMNVEV (reference sequence). Trimming cost V 0 bases and J 7 bases, with 12 bases left between them. The CDR3 extends over 15 amino acids. The CDR3 loop is CASSLSAAVGGELFF. CDR3 sequence (DNA): TGTGCCAGCAGTTTATCGGCGGCAGTCGGCGGGGAGCTGTTTTTT.

The CDR3 here is CASSFQGVVNTEAFF. The CDR3 DNA sequence: TGTGCCAGCAGCTTCCAGGGGGTAGTGAACACTGAAGCTTTCTTT. The chain carries TRBV5-6 and TRBJ1-1; 7 nucleotides match TRBD1. This CDR3 region has 15 residues. J gave up 0 bases and V 2 bases, and 4 bases lay outside the gene matches. CDR1 is SGHDT and CDR2 is YYEEEE in the germline V gene.

The chain employs TRBV5-8 and TRBJ1-6; D remains unclear. The ends were cut back, 2 bases at V and 4 bases at J, with 7 bases in the middle. Germline CDR1 SGHTS, CDR2 YDEGEE. This CDR3 region has 14 residues. The CDR3 sequence is CASSFPGYNSPLHF. The CDR3 nucleotides read TGTGCCAGCAGCTTTCCGGGATATAATTCACCCCTCCACTTT.

J is TRBJ2-7 and V is TRBV27, with a tentative D call TRBD1 (6 bases). Germline V gives CDR1 MNHEY, CDR2 SMNVEV (reference sequence). CDR3 length: 12 amino acids. Trimming took 8 bases from V and 6 from J, leaving 14 bases between them. The CDR3 reads CASGQQGSEQYF. Written as DNA, the CDR3 is TGTGCCAGCGGGCAACAGGGCAGCGAGCAGTACTTC.

This clone occurred a few times. CDR3 in DNA: TGTGCCAGCAGTGGCACAGGGGGCGCCGGCAATCAGCCCCAGCATTTT. Its protein is CASSGTGGAGNQPQHF. The chain uses TRBV2 and TRBJ1-5, with TRBD1 matching 9 bases. With V trimmed by 4 bases and J by 2 bases, 6 bases remained unmatched. The CDR3 has 16 amino acids. CDR1 is SNHLY, CDR2 FYNNEI, per germline.

The rearrangement uses TRBV28 and TRBJ2-6; a possible D gene is TRBD1 (5 bases). The V gene lost 2 bases and the J gene lost 2 bases, with 10 bases spanning the gap. The CDR3 is 16 amino acids. The germline CDR1 and CDR2 sequences are MDHEN and SYDVKM. CDR3 sequence (DNA): TGTGCCAGCAGTTTAAACCGACAGACTGGGGCCAACGTCCTGACTTTC. It codes for CASSLNRQTGANVLTF.

The chain employs TRBV19 and TRBJ2-7, with TRBD1 identical over 10 bases. Germline V gene lookup returns CDR1 LNHDA and CDR2 SQIVND (reference sequence). J was trimmed by 2 bases and V by 7 bases; bases with no gene match: 8. The CDR3 extends over 15 amino acids. The CDR3 reads CASTPGDRGPYEQYF. DNA of the CDR3: TGTGCCAGTACCCCGGGGGACAGGGGTCCCTACGAGCAGTACTTC.

This chain connects TRBV27 to TRBJ2-7, with 9 bases fitting TRBD1. The CDR3 spans 16 residues. The V gene's germline CDR1 is MNHEY and CDR2 SMNVEV (reference sequence). Trimming at V came to 2 bases and at J to 4 bases, leaving 9 bases not matched to a gene. The CDR3 sequence: CASSLNFGQGNYEQYF. The CDR3 DNA reads as TGTGCCAGCAGTTTAAATTTTGGACAGGGGAATTACGAGCAGTACTTC.

The V call is TRBV7-8, the J call TRBJ1-5, with D possibly matching TRBD1 (6 bases). Looked up from germline, CDR1 is SGHVS and CDR2 is FQNEAQ. V lost 5 bases, J lost 11 bases, and 13 bases lay in between. This CDR3 has 12 amino acids. The CDR3 protein is CASSPGVVAQHF. The CDR3 DNA sequence: TGTGCCAGCAGCCCAGGGGTGGTGGCCCAGCATTTT.

The rearrangement joins TRBV13 to TRBJ2-3; tentatively, D is TRBD2 (6 bases). Germline values: CDR1 PRHDT, CDR2 FYEKMQ (reference sequence). This CDR3 is built from 17 residues. V was trimmed by 5 bases and J by 0 bases, leaving 18 bases between them. The CDR3 DNA reads TGTGCCAGCAGCCATTCTGGGGGGATTACTAGCACAGATACGCAGTATTTT. It codes for CASSHSGGITSTDTQYF.

The chain couples TRBV6-4 to TRBJ2-6, with D tentatively TRBD1 (5 bases). The CDR3 extends over 14 amino acids. Germline V gene sequence: CDR1 MRHNA, CDR2 SNTAGT. DNA of the CDR3: TGTGTTTTACAGGTCGTCCTGTGGGCCAACGTCCTGACTTTC. Protein: CVLQVVLWANVLTF.

The chain links TRBV7-9 to TRBJ2-6; D possibly corresponds to TRBD1 (6 bases). CDR3 length equals 16 residues. CDR1 and CDR2 (germline): SEHNR, FQNEAQ (reference sequence). The V and J ends lost 2 bases and 6 bases respectively, with 14 bases between them. Here the CDR3 DNA reads TGTGCCAGCAGCTTATTAAGGGCAGGGGTGGCCAACGTCCTGACTTTC. It codes for CASSLLRAGVANVLTF.

As to this clone: At the DNA level, this CDR3 is encoded by other sequences in the same sample as well. The chain is built from TRBV9 and TRBJ1-3, with 7 positions matching TRBD1. This CDR3 region has 13 residues. Germline-derived CDR1 and CDR2 are SGDLS and YYNGEE. The V and J ends lost 3 bases and 4 bases, in that order; junction bases with no gene match: 1. The CDR3 reads CASSATGGNTIYF. CDR3 DNA: TGTGCCAGCAGCGCGACAGGGGGAAACACCATATATTTT.

For the CDR3, the DNA is TGCGCCAGCAGCTTGGGAGACAGGGGTGAGACCCAGTACTTC. Amino acids: CASSLGDRGETQYF. The genes are TRBV5-1 and TRBJ2-5; 8 positions match TRBD1. V shed 0 bases, J shed 5 bases, and the junction held 3 bases outside the gene matches. CDR1 is SGHRS, CDR2 YFSETQ, per germline. This CDR3 region has 14 residues.

The CDR3 coding sequence is TGCGCCAGCAGTAACAGGGGGAGCTCCTACGAGCAGTACTTC. Protein: CASSNRGSSYEQYF. V usage is TRBV10-2 and J usage is TRBJ2-7; 8 bases align to TRBD1. The CDR3 is made up of 14 amino acids. J gave up 0 bases and V 5 bases, and 3 bases lay outside the gene matches. CDR1 is WSHSY, CDR2 SAAADI, per germline.

This clone has a handful of counts. V usage is TRBV5-1 and J usage is TRBJ2-5; 9 bases align to TRBD2. Germline-derived CDR1 and CDR2 are SGHRS and YFSETQ. With 4 bases clipped from V and 5 bases from J, the junction kept 12 bases outside the gene matches. This CDR3 contains 16 residues. CDR3 residues: CASSQAGGGVAETQYF. The DNA for the CDR3 is TGCGCCAGCAGCCAGGCGGGAGGGGGTGTCGCGGAGACCCAGTACTTC.

The chain couples TRBV7-9 to TRBJ2-1; no firm D call. The CDR3 consists of 17 residues. The V gene's germline CDR1 is SEHNR and CDR2 FQNEAQ (reference sequence). Trimming stripped 5 bases from V and 4 bases from J, with 21 bases between. This chain's CDR3 is CASSPPPPAARYNEQFF. The DNA for the CDR3 is TGTGCCAGCAGCCCGCCCCCCCCTGCGGCCCGATACAATGAGCAGTTCTTC.